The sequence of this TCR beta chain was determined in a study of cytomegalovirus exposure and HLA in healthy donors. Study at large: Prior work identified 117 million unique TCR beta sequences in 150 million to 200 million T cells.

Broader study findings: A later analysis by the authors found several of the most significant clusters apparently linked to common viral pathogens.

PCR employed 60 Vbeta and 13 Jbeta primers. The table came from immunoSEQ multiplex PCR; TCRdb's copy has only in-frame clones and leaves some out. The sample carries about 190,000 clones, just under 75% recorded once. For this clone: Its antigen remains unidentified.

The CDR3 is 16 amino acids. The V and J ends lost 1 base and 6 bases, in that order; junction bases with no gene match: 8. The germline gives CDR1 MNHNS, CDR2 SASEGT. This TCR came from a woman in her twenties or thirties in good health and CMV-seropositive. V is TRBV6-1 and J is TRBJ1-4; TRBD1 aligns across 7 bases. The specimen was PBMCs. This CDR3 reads CASSEVRGRWDEKLFF. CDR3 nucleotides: TGTGCCAGCAGTGAAGTGAGGGGGCGCTGGGATGAAAAACTGTTTTTT.